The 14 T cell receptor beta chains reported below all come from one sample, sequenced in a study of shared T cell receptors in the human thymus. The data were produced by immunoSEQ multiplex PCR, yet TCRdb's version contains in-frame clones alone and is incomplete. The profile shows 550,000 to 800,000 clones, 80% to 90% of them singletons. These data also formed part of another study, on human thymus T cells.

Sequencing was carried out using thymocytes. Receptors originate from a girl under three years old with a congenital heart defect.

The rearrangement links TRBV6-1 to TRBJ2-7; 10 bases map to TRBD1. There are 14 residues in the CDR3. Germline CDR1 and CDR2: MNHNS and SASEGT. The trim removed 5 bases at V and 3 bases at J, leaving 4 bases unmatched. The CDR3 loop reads CASSPGQGGYEQYF. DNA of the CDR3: TGTGCCAGCAGTCCCGGACAGGGGGGCTACGAGCAGTACTTC.

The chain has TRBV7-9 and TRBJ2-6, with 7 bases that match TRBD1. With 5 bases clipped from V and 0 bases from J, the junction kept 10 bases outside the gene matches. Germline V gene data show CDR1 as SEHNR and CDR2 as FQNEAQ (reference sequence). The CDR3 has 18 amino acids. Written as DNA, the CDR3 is TGTGCCAGCAGCCGGGACAGCCCCCCACGCTCTGGGGCCAACGTCCTGACTTTC. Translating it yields CASSRDSPPRSGANVLTF.

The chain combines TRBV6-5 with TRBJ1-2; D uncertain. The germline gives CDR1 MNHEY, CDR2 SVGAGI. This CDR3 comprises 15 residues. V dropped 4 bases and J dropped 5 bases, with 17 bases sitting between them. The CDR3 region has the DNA TGTGCCAGCAGTTCCCTAGGTGGGTCACCATATGGCTACACCTTC. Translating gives CASSSLGGSPYGYTF.

The CDR3 reads CASGRGNTGELFF. In DNA, the CDR3 is TGTGCCAGCGGGAGGGGAAACACCGGGGAGCTGTTTTTT. This rearrangement joins TRBV6-5 to TRBJ2-2, with TRBD2 matching 7 bases. Trimming removed 8 bases from V and 2 bases from J; junction bases left unmatched: 2. Germline V gene sequence: CDR1 MNHEY, CDR2 SVGAGI. The CDR3 is made up of 13 amino acids.

CDR3: CASSPGTGSKHSQPQHF. The DNA of the CDR3 is TGTGCCAGCAGCCCCGGGACAGGGTCTAAACACAGTCAGCCCCAGCATTTT. This chain links TRBV7-3 with TRBJ1-5; 9 bases fit TRBD1. V shed 5 bases and J 6 bases; nucleotides not matched to a gene: 14. Germline V gene sequence: CDR1 SGHTA, CDR2 FQGTGA. This CDR3 contains 17 residues.

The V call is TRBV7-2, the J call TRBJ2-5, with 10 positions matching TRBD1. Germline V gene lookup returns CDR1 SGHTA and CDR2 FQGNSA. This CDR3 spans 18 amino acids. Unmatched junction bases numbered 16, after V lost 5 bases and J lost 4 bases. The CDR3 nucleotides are TGTGCCAGCAGCACATCCGGGACAGGGGCCTTCCTAGGAGAGACCCAGTACTTC. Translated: CASSTSGTGAFLGETQYF.

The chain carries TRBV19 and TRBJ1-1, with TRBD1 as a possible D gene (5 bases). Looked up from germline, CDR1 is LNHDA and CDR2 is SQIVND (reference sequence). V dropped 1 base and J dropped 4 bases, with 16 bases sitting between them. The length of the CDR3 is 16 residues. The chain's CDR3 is CASSIGSEGRGTEAFF. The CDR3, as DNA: TGTGCCAGTAGTATAGGCAGTGAGGGGAGGGGCACTGAAGCTTTCTTT.

In DNA, the CDR3 is TGTGCCTCGGGACAGGGGAGGCAGCCCCAGCATTTT. The encoded protein is CASGQGRQPQHF. The chain links TRBV30 to TRBJ1-5, with 10 bases matching TRBD1. The CDR3 has 12 residues. Unmatched junction bases numbered 4, after V lost 7 bases and J lost 7 bases. In germline, CDR1 is GTSNPN, CDR2 SVGIG (reference sequence).

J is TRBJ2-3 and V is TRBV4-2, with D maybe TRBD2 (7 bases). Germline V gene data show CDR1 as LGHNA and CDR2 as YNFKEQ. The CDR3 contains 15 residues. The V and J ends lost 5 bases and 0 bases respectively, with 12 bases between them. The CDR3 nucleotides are TGTGCCAGCAGCAAAGGGGGGGAGAGCACAGATACGCAGTATTTT. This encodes CASSKGGESTDTQYF.

The CDR3 DNA reads TGCGCCAGCAGCCTAGCGGGGGCGCCTGCCGAGCAGTACTTC. It yields the protein CASSLAGAPAEQYF. This chain links TRBV4-1 with TRBJ2-7, with 9 nucleotides matching TRBD2. CDR1 MGHRA and CDR2 YSYEKL come from the germline V gene. V lost 4 bases, J lost 6 bases, and 7 bases stayed unmatched. This CDR3 has 14 amino acids.

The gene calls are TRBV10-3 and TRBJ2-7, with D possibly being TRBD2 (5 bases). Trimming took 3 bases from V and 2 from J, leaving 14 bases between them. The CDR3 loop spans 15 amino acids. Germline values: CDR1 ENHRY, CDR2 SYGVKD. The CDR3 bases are TGTGCCATCAGTGACCGGACTTCCCGGACCTACGAGCAGTACTTC. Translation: CAISDRTSRTYEQYF.

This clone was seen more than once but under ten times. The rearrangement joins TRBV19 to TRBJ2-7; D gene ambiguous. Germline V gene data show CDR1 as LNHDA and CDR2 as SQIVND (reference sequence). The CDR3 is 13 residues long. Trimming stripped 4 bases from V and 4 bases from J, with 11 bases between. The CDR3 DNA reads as TGTGCCAGTAGTACGAGACTCCGATACGAGCAGTACTTC. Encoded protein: CASSTRLRYEQYF.

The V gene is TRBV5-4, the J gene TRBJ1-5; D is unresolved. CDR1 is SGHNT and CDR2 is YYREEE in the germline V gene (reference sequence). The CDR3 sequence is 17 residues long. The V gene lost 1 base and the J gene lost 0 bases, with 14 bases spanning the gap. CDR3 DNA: TGTGCCAGCAGCTTGAGGACTTCGCCTCATAGCAATCAGCCCCAGCATTTT. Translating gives CASSLRTSPHSNQPQHF.

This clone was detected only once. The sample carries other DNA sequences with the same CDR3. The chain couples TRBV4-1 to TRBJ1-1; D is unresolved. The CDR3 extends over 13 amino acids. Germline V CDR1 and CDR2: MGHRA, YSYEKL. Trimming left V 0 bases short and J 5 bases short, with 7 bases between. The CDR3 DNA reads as TGCGCCAGCAGCCAAGATCCCGGGACTGAAGCTTTCTTT. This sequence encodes CASSQDPGTEAFF.